A selection of T cell receptor beta chains follows, all from one sample in a study of cytomegalovirus exposure and HLA in healthy donors. The assay was immunoSEQ multiplex PCR, and TCRdb's table has in-frame clones only and misses some. The data hold 60,000 to 85,000 clones, with 78% observed a single time. Source material: PBMCs. The receptor set was obtained from a man aged 40-50 years in good health and CMV-seronegative. CDR3s include the opening cysteine and the closing phenylalanine or tryptophan. Fields, in order: J gene, clone size, D gene, V gene, CDR3 protein, CDR3 DNA. A D gene is named only where the DNA matches it firmly. Part of the rows lack a size; the others show once, few, many or a class for expanded clones.

j_gene: TRBJ2-7
abundance: -
d_gene: TRBD2
v_gene: TRBV4-1
CDR3aa: CASSRTNSRTSGAYEQYF
CDR3nt: TGCGCCAGCAGCCGGACCAACTCCAGGACTAGCGGGGCCTACGAGCAGTACTTC

j_gene: TRBJ1-3
abundance: -
d_gene: -
v_gene: TRBV10-2
CDR3aa: CASSGQSSGNTIYF
CDR3nt: TGCGCCAGCAGTGGACAGAGCTCTGGAAACACCATATATTTT

j_gene: TRBJ2-5
abundance: -
d_gene: -
v_gene: TRBV19
CDR3aa: CASSIAQFQYF
CDR3nt: TGTGCCAGTAGTATAGCACAATTCCAGTACTTC

j_gene: TRBJ2-7
abundance: -
d_gene: -
v_gene: TRBV7-9
CDR3aa: CASRGNVGGKQYF
CDR3nt: TGTGCCAGCAGGGGAAATGTTGGGGGCAAGCAGTACTTC

j_gene: TRBJ2-5
abundance: -
d_gene: TRBD2
v_gene: TRBV5-6
CDR3aa: CASSTSSGDQETQYF
CDR3nt: TGTGCCAGCAGCACCTCTAGCGGGGATCAAGAGACCCAGTACTTC

j_gene: TRBJ2-1
abundance: -
d_gene: TRBD2
v_gene: TRBV7-9
CDR3aa: CSSSLEPVIGGSEPFF
CDR3nt: TGTTCCAGCAGCTTAGAGCCGGTCATAGGCGGGAGCGAACCGTTCTTC

j_gene: TRBJ2-7
abundance: -
d_gene: -
v_gene: TRBV28
CDR3aa: CASSLETSYEQYF
CDR3nt: TGTGCCAGCAGTCTAGAAACCTCCTACGAGCAGTACTTC

j_gene: TRBJ1-1
abundance: -
d_gene: TRBD1
v_gene: TRBV6-5
CDR3aa: CASSYSRTGDTEAFF
CDR3nt: TGTGCCAGCAGTTACTCGAGGACAGGGGATACTGAAGCTTTCTTT

j_gene: TRBJ1-3
abundance: once
d_gene: -
v_gene: TRBV10-3
CDR3aa: CAISQGGNTIYF
CDR3nt: TGTGCCATCAGTCAGGGGGGAAACACCATATATTTT

j_gene: TRBJ1-5
abundance: -
d_gene: TRBD1
v_gene: TRBV6-6
CDR3aa: CASSYSSDRAQPQHF
CDR3nt: TGTGCCAGCAGTTACTCGTCGGACAGGGCCCAGCCCCAGCATTTT

j_gene: TRBJ1-5
abundance: -
d_gene: TRBD1
v_gene: TRBV6-5
CDR3aa: CASGNRGLSNQPQHF
CDR3nt: TGTGCCAGCGGAAACAGGGGACTTAGCAATCAGCCCCAGCATTTT

j_gene: TRBJ1-2
abundance: -
d_gene: TRBD1
v_gene: TRBV28
CDR3aa: CASGTGTGVGYGYTF
CDR3nt: TGTGCCAGCGGAACTGGGACAGGGGTCGGCTATGGCTACACCTTC

j_gene: TRBJ1-2
abundance: -
d_gene: -
v_gene: TRBV29-1
CDR3aa: CSVHPGGQPHNYGYTF
CDR3nt: TGCAGCGTCCACCCGGGCGGACAGCCACATAACTATGGCTACACCTTC

j_gene: TRBJ1-4
abundance: -
d_gene: -
v_gene: TRBV6-6
CDR3aa: CANRRGGDNEKLFF
CDR3nt: TGTGCCAACAGGAGGGGGGGCGATAATGAAAAACTGTTTTTT

j_gene: TRBJ2-1
abundance: few
d_gene: TRBD1
v_gene: TRBV6-6
CDR3aa: CASSYRTGVHNEQFF
CDR3nt: TGTGCCAGCAGTTACAGGACAGGGGTACACAATGAGCAGTTCTTC

j_gene: TRBJ1-5
abundance: -
d_gene: TRBD1
v_gene: TRBV19
CDR3aa: CASSPYRGGQPQHF
CDR3nt: TGTGCCAGTAGTCCTTACAGGGGAGGACAGCCCCAGCATTTT

j_gene: TRBJ2-1
abundance: once
d_gene: TRBD2
v_gene: TRBV19
CDR3aa: CASSISYSSGGYNEQFF
CDR3nt: TGTGCCAGTAGTATCTCCTACTCTAGCGGAGGTTACAATGAGCAGTTCTTC

j_gene: TRBJ2-2
abundance: -
d_gene: -
v_gene: TRBV28
CDR3aa: CASSFGGRGGASVSAGELFF
CDR3nt: TGTGCCAGCAGTTTCGGGGGCCGTGGGGGGGCTTCGGTTAGCGCCGGGGAGCTGTTTTTT

j_gene: TRBJ2-7
abundance: few
d_gene: -
v_gene: TRBV30
CDR3aa: CAWSVWGGEQYF
CDR3nt: TGTGCCTGGAGTGTATGGGGCGGCGAGCAGTACTTC

j_gene: TRBJ2-4
abundance: -
d_gene: TRBD1
v_gene: TRBV28
CDR3aa: CASRKQTGNIQYF
CDR3nt: TGTGCCAGCAGAAAACAGACAGGGAACATTCAGTACTTC

j_gene: TRBJ1-1
abundance: few
d_gene: -
v_gene: TRBV18
CDR3aa: CASSPYRGTEAFF
CDR3nt: TGTGCCAGCTCACCATACAGAGGGACTGAAGCTTTCTTT

j_gene: TRBJ1-1
abundance: -
d_gene: -
v_gene: TRBV4-1
CDR3aa: CASSQFIGAANTEAFF
CDR3nt: TGCGCCAGCAGCCAGTTTATAGGGGCAGCGAACACTGAAGCTTTCTTT

j_gene: TRBJ2-7
abundance: -
d_gene: -
v_gene: TRBV6-5
CDR3aa: CASSYNRHVSYEQYF
CDR3nt: TGTGCCAGCAGTTACAACAGACATGTTTCCTACGAGCAGTACTTC

j_gene: TRBJ1-4
abundance: -
d_gene: TRBD1
v_gene: TRBV28
CDR3aa: CASSHWTGEEKLFF
CDR3nt: TGTGCCAGCAGCCATTGGACAGGGGAGGAAAAACTGTTTTTT

j_gene: TRBJ1-5
abundance: -
d_gene: TRBD1
v_gene: TRBV19
CDR3aa: CASSAQGSLSNQPQHF
CDR3nt: TGTGCCAGTAGTGCACAGGGGAGTCTTAGCAATCAGCCCCAGCATTTT

j_gene: TRBJ1-3
abundance: -
d_gene: -
v_gene: TRBV5-1
CDR3aa: CASSVPSGDSGNTIYF
CDR3nt: TGCGCCAGCAGCGTCCCCTCAGGGGACTCTGGAAACACCATATATTTT

j_gene: TRBJ2-3
abundance: -
d_gene: TRBD2
v_gene: TRBV11-3
CDR3aa: CASSPGGALPDTQYF
CDR3nt: TGTGCCAGCAGCCCGGGGGGGGCCCTCCCCGATACGCAGTATTTT

j_gene: TRBJ2-1
abundance: -
d_gene: -
v_gene: TRBV28
CDR3aa: CASSLGRDQQFF
CDR3nt: TGTGCCAGCAGTTTAGGTCGGGATCAGCAGTTCTTC

j_gene: TRBJ2-7
abundance: few
d_gene: TRBD2
v_gene: TRBV5-5
CDR3aa: CASSGTSGSYEQYF
CDR3nt: TGTGCCAGCAGCGGTACTAGCGGGAGCTACGAGCAGTACTTC

j_gene: TRBJ2-7
abundance: -
d_gene: -
v_gene: TRBV27
CDR3aa: CASSRGEGNYEQYF
CDR3nt: TGTGCCAGCAGTAGGGGGGAGGGGAATTACGAGCAGTACTTC

j_gene: TRBJ1-2
abundance: -
d_gene: -
v_gene: TRBV29-1
CDR3aa: CSVVTDLNYGYTF
CDR3nt: TGCAGCGTTGTTACAGACCTTAACTATGGCTACACCTTC

j_gene: TRBJ1-2
abundance: -
d_gene: -
v_gene: TRBV2
CDR3aa: CASSGGLRGANYGYTF
CDR3nt: TGTGCCAGCAGTGGAGGACTCCGGGGGGCTAACTATGGCTACACCTTC

j_gene: TRBJ1-2
abundance: -
d_gene: TRBD1
v_gene: TRBV27
CDR3aa: CASSPSGTDSTYTF
CDR3nt: TGTGCCAGCAGTCCGTCTGGGACAGACTCCACCTACACCTTC

j_gene: TRBJ2-7
abundance: few
d_gene: TRBD1
v_gene: TRBV23-1
CDR3aa: CASSQLSKGTGSGEQYF
CDR3nt: TGCGCCAGCAGTCAATTGTCTAAGGGGACAGGGTCGGGCGAGCAGTACTTC

j_gene: TRBJ2-7
abundance: -
d_gene: TRBD2
v_gene: TRBV2
CDR3aa: CATLSGNRYEQYF
CDR3nt: TGTGCCACCCTTAGCGGGAATCGTTACGAGCAGTACTTC

j_gene: TRBJ1-1
abundance: few
d_gene: TRBD1
v_gene: TRBV6-5
CDR3aa: CASSAGTANTEAFF
CDR3nt: TGTGCCAGCAGTGCAGGGACAGCGAACACTGAAGCTTTCTTT

j_gene: TRBJ2-6
abundance: -
d_gene: -
v_gene: TRBV6-5
CDR3aa: CASSFRGANGLTF
CDR3nt: TGTGCCAGCAGTTTTCGGGGGGCCAACGGCCTGACTTTC

j_gene: TRBJ2-7
abundance: -
d_gene: TRBD2
v_gene: TRBV19
CDR3aa: CASSSGTSGGYEQYF
CDR3nt: TGTGCCAGTAGTAGTGGGACTAGCGGGGGCTACGAGCAGTACTTC

j_gene: TRBJ1-5
abundance: -
d_gene: -
v_gene: TRBV9
CDR3aa: CASSQLAGSNQPQHF
CDR3nt: TGTGCCAGCAGCCAACTCGCCGGGAGCAATCAGCCCCAGCATTTT

j_gene: TRBJ2-1
abundance: few
d_gene: TRBD2
v_gene: TRBV29-1
CDR3aa: CSVGGLAGLNEQFF
CDR3nt: TGCAGCGTTGGCGGACTAGCGGGTCTCAATGAGCAGTTCTTC

j_gene: TRBJ2-1
abundance: -
d_gene: TRBD2
v_gene: TRBV7-2
CDR3aa: CASSRRIGTSGRHEQFF
CDR3nt: TGTGCCAGCAGCCGACGCATCGGGACTAGCGGGAGGCATGAGCAGTTCTTC

j_gene: TRBJ2-1
abundance: -
d_gene: TRBD2
v_gene: TRBV5-1
CDR3aa: CASSLVATSGTYNEQFF
CDR3nt: TGCGCCAGCAGCTTGGTTGCGACTAGCGGGACCTACAATGAGCAGTTCTTC

j_gene: TRBJ2-3
abundance: once
d_gene: -
v_gene: TRBV6-5
CDR3aa: CASNSLQGRTDTQYF
CDR3nt: TGTGCCAGCAACTCCCTACAGGGACGCACAGATACGCAGTATTTT

j_gene: TRBJ1-1
abundance: few
d_gene: TRBD1
v_gene: TRBV28
CDR3aa: CASNIDRAEAFF
CDR3nt: TGTGCCAGCAACATTGACAGGGCTGAAGCTTTCTTT

j_gene: TRBJ2-5
abundance: -
d_gene: -
v_gene: TRBV7-9
CDR3aa: CASSLVGGQTQYF
CDR3nt: TGTGCCAGCAGCTTAGTGGGGGGTCAGACCCAGTACTTC

j_gene: TRBJ2-3
abundance: -
d_gene: TRBD1
v_gene: TRBV9
CDR3aa: CASSVGQGITDTQYF
CDR3nt: TGTGCCAGCAGCGTTGGACAGGGAATCACAGATACGCAGTATTTT